This record concerns one TCR beta chain sequence. The antigen remains unidentified. A second PCR, run for roughly 6 to 11 cycles, used a sample-barcoded 5' primer plus a J-beta primer mix. Via MiXCR, TCRdb re-called the 5' RACE reads, giving one row per CDR3 protein. The sample has about 1.4 million distinct CDR3 sequences, approximately 60% seen once. Trimming left V 4 bases short and J 7 bases short, with 17 bases between. From germline, CDR1 is MNHNS and CDR2 SASEGT. CDR3 length equals 14 residues. The data were obtained in a study of blood T cells in healthy people across ages. Study overall: Template switching captured about one barcoded beta molecule per two T cells. General study results and limits: Observed TCR beta diversity per million T cells went down as age went up. This fall followed a roughly linear course with age. Naive T cell percentage showed a strong correlation with the diversity of TCR beta.

Each sample provided at least 6 micrograms of extracted total RNA. Sequencing was performed on blood. The receptor was derived from a man aged 18 to 35 in good health. The chain has TRBV6-1 and TRBJ2-7; tentatively, D is TRBD1 (6 bases). This chain's CDR3 is CASSVQGSHNEQYF. CDR3 nucleotide sequence: TGTGCCAGCAGTGTACAGGGTTCCCACAATGAGCAGTACTTC.